The 2 T cell receptor beta chains below all came from one sample that was sequenced in a study of shared clonotypes between healthy human individuals. Profiling relied on immunoSEQ multiplex PCR, and the TCRdb table lists in-frame clones only, not all of them. The sample includes 900,000 to 1,200,000 clones, roughly 74% of them seen just once. The sample comprised memory CD4+ T cells from PBMCs. Regarding subset: CD45RA-negative fraction. Receptors originate from a man younger than 35 in good health. Some clones in this sample may be carry-over from other donors' samples.

The chain carries TRBV19 and TRBJ2-3; D is uncertain. This CDR3 has 13 amino acids. Deletions cut 10 bases from V and 0 bases from J, with 11 bases between. Germline loops: CDR1 LNHDA, CDR2 SQIVND (reference sequence). In DNA, the CDR3 is TGTGCCACCGCGGAGACTAGCACAGATACGCAGTATTTT. Translation gives CATAETSTDTQYF.

The rearrangement joins TRBV6-6 to TRBJ2-7; D is perhaps TRBD2 (5 bases). The V end was cut by 6 bases, the J end by 4 bases, with 13 bases between. The V gene's germline CDR1 is MNHNY and CDR2 SVGAGI (reference sequence). The CDR3 is 13 residues long. The CDR3 DNA reads TGTGCCAGCAGGACGGGAAGTGGATACGAGCAGTACTTC. Translation gives CASRTGSGYEQYF.